This T cell receptor (beta chain) was sequenced during a study of spatial heterogeneity in lung cancer. This clonotype was recorded a few times. A single record per CDR3 protein comes from TCRdb applying MiXCR to the 5' RACE reads. The table has roughly 6,200 distinct CDR3 sequences, around 18% seen once. J lost 6 bases, V lost 2 bases, and 8 bases had no gene match. Germline V gene data show CDR1 as SGDLS and CDR2 as YYNGEE. The CDR3 runs 16 residues. Documented time point: sample taken at primary tumor resection. The sequenced sample was normal lung tissue next to the tumor, obtained at surgery. The sequence was obtained from a male donor with early-stage non-small cell lung cancer. The chain is built from TRBV9 and TRBJ2-7; 13 positions match TRBD2. The CDR3 DNA follows: TGTGCCAGCAGCGTTGCTACGGGACTAGCGGGATCCGAGCAGTACTTC. Protein: CASSVATGLAGSEQYF.